This T cell receptor (beta chain) came from a study of cytomegalovirus exposure and HLA in healthy donors. Study-wide results and caveats: Later genetic work tied a missense DCLRE1C variant to beta-chain V and J trimming. Per a later analysis, HLA-associated TCR beta chains showed more clonal expansion than other, equally common TCR beta chains.

The CDR3 contains 12 residues. The germline CDR1 and CDR2 sequences are SEHNR and FQNEAQ (reference sequence). PCR used 60 Vbeta primers and 13 Jbeta primers. TCRdb keeps only in-frame clones here, not all; method: immunoSEQ multiplex PCR. The sample lists some 140,000 clones; roughly 77% were seen once. With respect to this clone: Its antigen is undetermined.

Material: PBMCs. This clonotype originated in a man younger than 40 in good health and CMV-seropositive. V usage is TRBV7-9 and J usage is TRBJ2-5; tentatively, D is TRBD1 (6 bases). The closer fit of TRBJ2-7 to the DNA end suggests the J call may be wrong. The CDR3 protein is CASSQGIYEQYF. In nucleotides, the CDR3 is TGTGCCAGCAGCCAGGGGATCTACGAGCAGTACTTC.